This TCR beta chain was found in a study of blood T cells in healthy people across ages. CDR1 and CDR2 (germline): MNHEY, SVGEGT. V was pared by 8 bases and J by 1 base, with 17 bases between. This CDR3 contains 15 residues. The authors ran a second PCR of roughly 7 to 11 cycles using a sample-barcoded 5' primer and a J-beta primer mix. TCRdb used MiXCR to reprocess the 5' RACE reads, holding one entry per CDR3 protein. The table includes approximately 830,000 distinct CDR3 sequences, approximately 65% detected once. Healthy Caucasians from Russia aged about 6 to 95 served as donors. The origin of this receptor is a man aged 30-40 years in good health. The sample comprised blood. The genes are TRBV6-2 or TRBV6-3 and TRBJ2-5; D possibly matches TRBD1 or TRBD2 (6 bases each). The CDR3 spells CASSRGGGIQETQYF. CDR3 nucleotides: TGTGCCAGCTCAAGAGGAGGGGGGATCCAAGAGACCCAGTACTTC.